One and the same sample provided the 7 T cell receptor beta chains below, sequenced in a study of T-cell reconstitution after alpha-beta-depleted transplantation in children. Unique molecular identifiers tagged the TCRbeta library. TCRdb re-analysed the PCR reads in MiXCR, keeping a single row per CDR3 protein. Of more than 40,000 distinct CDR3 sequences in the sample, under 60% were seen once. The sample here was peripheral blood, taken before TCRalphabeta/CD19-depleted stem cell transplant. These receptors all stem from a boy younger than two with SCID, due to receive a stem cell transplant.

The chain has TRBV6-5 and TRBJ1-2; TRBD1 might be the D (5 bases). The CDR3 is 14 amino acids. V was shortened by 0 bases and J by 4 bases, with 9 bases between the two germline ends. CDR1 MNHEY and CDR2 SVGAGI come from the germline V gene. As DNA, the CDR3 is TGTGCCAGCAGTTACTCGGGGGATTTCTATGGCTACACCTTC. Translated, it gives CASSYSGDFYGYTF.

A few counts support this clonotype. The V and J genes are TRBV27 and TRBJ2-1; 8 positions agree with TRBD1. Germline V gene sequence: CDR1 MNHEY, CDR2 SMNVEV (reference sequence). With 5 bases clipped from V and 10 bases from J, the junction kept 4 bases outside the gene matches. The CDR3 consists of 12 residues. The CDR3 nucleotides read TGTGCCAGCAGTAGTACAGGGGGAGAGCAGTTCTTC. Translation gives CASSSTGGEQFF.

This clonotype showed up just a few times. The V gene is TRBV7-9, the J gene TRBJ1-2; tentatively, D is TRBD1 (6 bases). Germline loops: CDR1 SEHNR, CDR2 FQNEAQ (reference sequence). The CDR3 runs to 12 residues. V was shortened by 10 bases and J by 8 bases, with 17 bases between the two germline ends. The CDR3 spells CATDSQGLGYTF. The CDR3 region has the DNA TGTGCCACTGATTCACAGGGTTTAGGCTACACCTTC.

This sequence joins TRBV5-1 and TRBJ2-3, with unresolved D. Germline assignment: CDR1 SGHRS and CDR2 YFSETQ. The V and J ends lost 5 bases and 0 bases respectively, with 13 bases between them. This CDR3 comprises 15 residues. The chain's CDR3 is CASSLDSPSTDTQYF. The CDR3 DNA reads as TGCGCCAGCAGTCTCGACTCTCCTAGCACAGATACGCAGTATTTT. Based on the CDR3 plus reference TRBV5-1 and TRBJ2-3, the full variable domain is KAGVTQTPRYLIKTRGQQVTLSCSPISGHRSVSWYQQTPGQGLQFLFEYFSETQRNKGNFPGRFSGRQFSNSRSEMNVSTLELGDSALYLCASSLDSPSTDTQYFGPGTRLTVL.

V usage is TRBV27 and J usage is TRBJ1-6, with D possibly being TRBD1 (6 bases). The germline V gene has CDR1 MNHEY and CDR2 SMNVEV (reference sequence). The V and J ends lost 1 base and 5 bases respectively, with 15 bases between them. The CDR3 sequence is 17 residues long. The CDR3 is CASSLFNSGADNSPLHF. The CDR3 nucleotides read TGTGCCAGCAGTTTATTTAACTCAGGGGCCGATAATTCACCCCTCCACTTT.

The V call is TRBV18, the J call TRBJ2-2; D remains unclear. CDR3 length equals 17 residues. Germline values: CDR1 KGHSH, CDR2 LQKENI. The ends were cut back, 2 bases at V and 1 base at J, with 14 bases in the middle. The CDR3 sequence: CASSPTRNSVNTGELFF. The DNA of the CDR3 is TGTGCCAGCTCACCAACGAGAAACAGCGTGAACACCGGGGAGCTGTTTTTT.

This clonotype was seen once. The chain has TRBV7-9 and TRBJ2-7; 7 bases fit TRBD1. The trim removed 1 base at V and 1 base at J, leaving 7 bases unmatched. From germline, CDR1 is SEHNR and CDR2 FQNEAQ (reference sequence). The CDR3 consists of 16 residues. The CDR3 region is CASSLDPTGWSYEQYF. In DNA, the CDR3 is TGTGCCAGCAGCTTAGATCCGACAGGGTGGTCCTACGAGCAGTACTTC.